These T cell receptor beta chains were read from a single sample in a study of blood T cell repertoires in COVID-19. The protocol was immunoSEQ multiplex PCR, while the TCRdb copy is restricted to in-frame clones and leaves out a portion. The profile shows approximately 270,000 clones, 70% to 90% of them singletons. Material for sequencing was peripheral blood. The receptors shown here come from a man older than 75 with acute or convalescent COVID-19. Each CDR3 is given with its conserved first and last residue. The D gene is left open where the match is weak. Size is stated for part of the rows, as once, few or many counts, or as a class when the clone is expanded.

CDR3 protein	CDR3 DNA	clone size	V gene	J gene	D gene
CASSLREYNEQFF	TGTGCCAGCAGCCTCCGGGAATACAATGAGCAGTTCTTC	.	TRBV7-9	TRBJ2-1	.
CASSQGLAGEETQYF	TGTGCCAGCAGCCAGGGACTAGCGGGAGAGGAGACCCAGTACTTC	.	TRBV3-1/TRBV3-2	TRBJ2-5	TRBD2
CASSIDLRGSGANVLTF	TGTGCCAGTAGTATAGATCTGCGAGGATCTGGGGCCAACGTCCTGACTTTC	.	TRBV19	TRBJ2-6	.
CASSTRGTSYEQYF	TGTGCCAGCAGCACCCGGGGGACTTCCTACGAGCAGTACTTC	.	TRBV11-3	TRBJ2-7	.
CATSDPGTGGLSEAFF	TGTGCCACCAGTGATCCGGGGACAGGGGGCCTGTCTGAAGCTTTCTTT	once	TRBV24-1	TRBJ1-1	TRBD1
CASSFGLAGGGPQYF	TGTGCCAGCAGTTTCGGACTAGCGGGAGGGGGTCCGCAGTATTTT	once	TRBV2	TRBJ2-3	TRBD2
CASSLSGGRVTF	TGTGCCAGCAGTTTATCGGGGGGGCGGGTCACCTTC	.	TRBV6-5	TRBJ1-2	.
CASSDNYEQYF	TGTGCCAGCTCGGACAACTACGAGCAGTACTTC	.	TRBV6-5	TRBJ2-7	.
CASSPLRNEKLFF	TGTGCCAGCAGTCCTCTCAGGAATGAAAAACTGTTTTTT	.	TRBV27	TRBJ1-4	.
CASSLRIAANTGELFF	TGCGCCAGCAGCTTGAGAATAGCGGCAAACACCGGGGAGCTGTTTTTT	.	TRBV5-1	TRBJ2-2	.
CASRVWGRVGEQYF	TGTGCCAGCAGGGTCTGGGGGCGTGTTGGGGAGCAGTACTTC	.	TRBV2	TRBJ2-7	.
CASSERRAGNRSWGYTF	TGTGCCAGCAGTGAAAGGAGGGCGGGTAACAGGAGCTGGGGCTACACCTTC	few	TRBV6-1	TRBJ1-2	.
CASSLAGATDTQYF	TGTGCCAGCAGTTTAGCGGGGGCCACAGATACGCAGTATTTT	once	TRBV7-3	TRBJ2-3	TRBD2
CASSQKSLPYQETQYF	TGTGCCAGCAGCCAAAAATCACTACCGTACCAAGAGACCCAGTACTTC	few	TRBV3-1/TRBV3-2	TRBJ2-5	.
CATIFPPGQVVYEQYF	TGTGCCACCATCTTTCCCCCGGGACAAGTAGTCTACGAGCAGTACTTC	.	TRBV15	TRBJ2-7	.
CASSQEKVGLFF	TGTGCCAGCAGCCAAGAAAAGGTTGGACTTTTCTTT	.	TRBV3-1/TRBV3-2	TRBJ1-1	.
CASMWGDYGYTF	TGTGCCAGCATGTGGGGGGACTATGGCTACACCTTC	.	TRBV28	TRBJ1-2	.
CASQRQGGNTIYF	TGTGCCAGTCAGAGACAGGGCGGAAACACCATATATTTT	.	TRBV19	TRBJ1-3	TRBD1
CASSLTYPVREQYF	TGTGCCAGCAGCCTTACCTACCCCGTCCGCGAGCAGTACTTC	.	TRBV7-9	TRBJ2-7	.
CASSKDWDSPVYEQYF	TGTGCCAGCAGCAAAGATTGGGACAGCCCTGTGTACGAGCAGTACTTC	once	TRBV7-2	TRBJ2-7	TRBD1
CASSPWQGISGNTIYF	TGTGCCAGCAGCCCTTGGCAGGGGATCTCTGGAAACACCATATATTTT	.	TRBV9	TRBJ1-3	.
CASSYEGVEQYF	TGTGCCAGCAGTTACGAGGGGGTCGAGCAGTACTTC	.	TRBV6-6	TRBJ2-7	.
CASSMGPGGPTEKLFF	TGTGCCAGTAGTATGGGCCCAGGGGGTCCGACGGAAAAACTGTTTTTT	.	TRBV19	TRBJ1-4	TRBD1